This T cell receptor (beta chain) was identified during a study of T cell repertoires in cytomegalovirus infection (dated by TCRdb to between 2018 and 2020). In the study overall: Donor HLA type was relevant to the analysis, because carriage of CMV infection together with the matching HLA type was indicated by public TCR beta signatures. Overall study outcomes, separate from this receptor: The ex vivo response was dominated by HLA-C-restricted CMV-specific TCR beta clonotypes, which also provided the single most frequent clonotype in two of eight donors. Carriers of CMV infection plus the relevant HLA type were discriminated by the cumulative frequency of public TCR beta family members in the study cohort and in an independent approximately 400-donor cohort.

This clonotype was found many times. The antigen it recognizes is unknown. Within one base of it there is no much larger clone, and no base qualities were kept. The sequencer listed for this sample is Illumina HiSeq 1500. Starting from the raw public reads, TCRdb applied fastp trimming at Q25, assembled clones with MiXCR and retained in-frame beta chains. Entries that share a CDR3 protein sequence are merged under the most common genes and DNA. The sample records about 600,000 distinct CDR3 sequences, more than 20% of which are singletons. The top ten clones comprise roughly 8% of the sample. From the germline V gene, CDR1 is SGHVS and CDR2 is FQNEAQ. V drops 2 bases and J drops 1 base, leaving 11 bases in between. The CDR3 holds 15 amino acids from the cysteine to the phenylalanine. Of the read, only the CDR3 DNA is kept; its 45 bases are in frame from base 1.

The receptor chain draws on TRBV7-8 and TRBJ1-1; no confident D gene assignment can be made. This clonotype was sampled from a human donor in good health (CMV status not recorded). Some clones in this sample may be carry-over from other donors' samples. The source material was CD8+ T cells from PBMCs. CDR3 loop: CASSLRREKNTEAFF. The base sequence is TGTGCCAGCAGCTTACGGAGGGAGAAGAACACTGAAGCTTTCTTT.